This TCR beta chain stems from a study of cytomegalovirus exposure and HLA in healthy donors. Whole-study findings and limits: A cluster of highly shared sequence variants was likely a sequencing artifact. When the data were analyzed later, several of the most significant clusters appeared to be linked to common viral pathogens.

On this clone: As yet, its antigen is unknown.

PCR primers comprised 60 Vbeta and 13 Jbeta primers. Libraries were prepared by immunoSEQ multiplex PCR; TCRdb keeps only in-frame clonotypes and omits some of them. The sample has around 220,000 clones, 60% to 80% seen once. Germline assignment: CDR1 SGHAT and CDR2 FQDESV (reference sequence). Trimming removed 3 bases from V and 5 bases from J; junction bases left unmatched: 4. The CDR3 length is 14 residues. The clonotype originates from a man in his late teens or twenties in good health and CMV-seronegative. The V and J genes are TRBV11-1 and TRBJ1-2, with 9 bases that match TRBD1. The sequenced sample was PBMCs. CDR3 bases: TGTGCCAGCAGCTTCGCCGGGACAGGGTATGGCTACACCTTC. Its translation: CASSFAGTGYGYTF.